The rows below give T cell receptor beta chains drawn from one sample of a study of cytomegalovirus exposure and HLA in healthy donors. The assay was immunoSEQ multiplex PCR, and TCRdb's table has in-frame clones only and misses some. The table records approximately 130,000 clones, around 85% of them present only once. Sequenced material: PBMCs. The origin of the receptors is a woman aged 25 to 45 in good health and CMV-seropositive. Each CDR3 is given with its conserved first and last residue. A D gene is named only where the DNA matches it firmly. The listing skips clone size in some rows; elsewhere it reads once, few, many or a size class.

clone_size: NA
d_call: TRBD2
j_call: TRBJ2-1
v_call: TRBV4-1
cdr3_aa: CASSQATSGHLSSYNEQFF
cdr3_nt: TGCGCCAGCAGCCAAGCGACTAGCGGGCATCTCAGCTCCTACAATGAGCAGTTCTTC

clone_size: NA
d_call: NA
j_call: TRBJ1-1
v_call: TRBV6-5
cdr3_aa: CASSYSLLTGAEAFF
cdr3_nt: TGTGCCAGCAGTTACTCATTGCTAACAGGCGCTGAAGCTTTCTTT

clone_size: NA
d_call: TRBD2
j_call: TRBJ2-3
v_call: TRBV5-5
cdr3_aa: CASSPGTSGRAIDTQYF
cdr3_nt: TGTGCCAGCAGCCCCGGGACTAGCGGGAGGGCCATAGATACGCAGTATTTT

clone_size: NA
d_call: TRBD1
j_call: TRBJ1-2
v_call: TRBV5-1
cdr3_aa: CASSLSGTGVEGGYTF
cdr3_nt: TGCGCCAGCAGCTTGTCAGGGACAGGGGTTGAAGGCGGCTACACCTTC

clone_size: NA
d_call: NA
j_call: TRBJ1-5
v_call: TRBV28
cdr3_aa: CASVPSQVNQPQHF
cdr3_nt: TGTGCCAGCGTCCCGTCACAGGTAAATCAGCCCCAGCATTTT

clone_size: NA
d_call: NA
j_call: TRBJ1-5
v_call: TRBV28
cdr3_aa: CASTTGESNQPQHF
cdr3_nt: TGTGCCAGCACCACGGGGGAGAGCAATCAGCCCCAGCATTTT

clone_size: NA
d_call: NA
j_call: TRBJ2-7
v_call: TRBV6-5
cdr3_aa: CASSYNLKSHEQYF
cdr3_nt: TGTGCCAGCAGTTACAATCTTAAGAGCCACGAGCAGTACTTC

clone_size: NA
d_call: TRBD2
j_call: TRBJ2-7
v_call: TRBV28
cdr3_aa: CASSLLAGGRYEQYF
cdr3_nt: TGTGCCAGCAGTTTGTTAGCGGGAGGGCGGTACGAGCAGTACTTC

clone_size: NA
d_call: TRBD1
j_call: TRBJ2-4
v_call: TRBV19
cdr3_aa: CASSSQRQGARNIQYF
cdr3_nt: TGTGCCAGTAGTTCCCAGCGGCAGGGGGCAAGGAACATTCAGTACTTC

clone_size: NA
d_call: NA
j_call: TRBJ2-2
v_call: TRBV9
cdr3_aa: CASSNRVNTGELFF
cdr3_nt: TGTGCCAGCAGCAACAGGGTTAACACCGGGGAGCTGTTTTTT

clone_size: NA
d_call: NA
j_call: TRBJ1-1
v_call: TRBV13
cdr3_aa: CASSLGRESEAFF
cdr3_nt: TGTGCCAGCAGCTTGGGGCGGGAATCTGAAGCTTTCTTT

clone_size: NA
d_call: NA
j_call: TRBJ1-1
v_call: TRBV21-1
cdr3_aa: CASSKEREGEAFF
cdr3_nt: TGTGCCAGCAGCAAAGAGAGGGAGGGTGAAGCTTTCTTT

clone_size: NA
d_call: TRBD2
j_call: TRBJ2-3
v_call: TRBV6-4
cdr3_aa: CASSPLAGGTDTQYF
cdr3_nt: TGTGCCAGCAGCCCGCTAGCGGGGGGCACAGATACGCAGTATTTT

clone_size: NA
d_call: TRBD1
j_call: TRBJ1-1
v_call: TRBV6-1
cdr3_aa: CASQGARTEAFF
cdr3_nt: TGTGCCAGTCAGGGGGCGAGGACTGAAGCTTTCTTT

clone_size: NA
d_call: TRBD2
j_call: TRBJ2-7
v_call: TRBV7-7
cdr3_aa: CASSVGASGLSSYEQYF
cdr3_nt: TGTGCTAGCAGCGTCGGGGCTAGCGGCCTCTCCTCCTACGAGCAGTACTTC

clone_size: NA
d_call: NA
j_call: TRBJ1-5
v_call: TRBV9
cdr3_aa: CASSVAGIAQPQHF
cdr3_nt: TGTGCCAGCAGCGTAGCGGGGATAGCTCAGCCCCAGCATTTT

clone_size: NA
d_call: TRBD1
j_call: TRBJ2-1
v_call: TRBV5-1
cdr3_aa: CASSNTDRGPNEQFF
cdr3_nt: TGCGCCAGCAGCAATACCGACAGGGGGCCCAATGAGCAGTTCTTC

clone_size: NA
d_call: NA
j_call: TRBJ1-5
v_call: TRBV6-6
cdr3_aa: CASRWTDNQPQHF
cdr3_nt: TGTGCCAGCAGATGGACAGATAATCAGCCCCAGCATTTT

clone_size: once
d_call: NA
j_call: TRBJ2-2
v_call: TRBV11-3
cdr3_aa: CASSPSLGGNTGELFF
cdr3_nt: TGTGCCAGCAGCCCCTCATTAGGGGGAAACACCGGGGAGCTGTTTTTT

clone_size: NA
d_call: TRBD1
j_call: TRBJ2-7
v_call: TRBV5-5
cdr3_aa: CASSFGQGAGYEQYF
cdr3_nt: TGTGCCAGCAGCTTTGGGCAGGGGGCAGGATACGAGCAGTACTTC

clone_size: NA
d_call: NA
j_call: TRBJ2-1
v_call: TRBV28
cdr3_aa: CASTPMASAHNEQFF
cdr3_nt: TGTGCCAGCACCCCCATGGCTTCCGCCCACAATGAGCAGTTCTTC

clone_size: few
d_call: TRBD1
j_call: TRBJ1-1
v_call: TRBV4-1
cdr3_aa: CASSPIDRENTEAFF
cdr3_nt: TGCGCCAGCAGCCCCATTGACAGGGAGAACACTGAAGCTTTCTTT

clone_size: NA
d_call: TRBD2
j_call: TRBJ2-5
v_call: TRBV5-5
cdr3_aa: CASSLRPVSSGGNQETQYF
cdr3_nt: TGTGCCAGCAGCTTGCGCCCTGTGAGTAGCGGGGGGAATCAAGAGACCCAGTACTTC

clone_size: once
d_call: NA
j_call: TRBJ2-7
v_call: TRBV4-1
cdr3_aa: CASSGGPGLEQYF
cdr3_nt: TGCGCCAGCAGCGGAGGCCCAGGACTTGAGCAGTACTTC

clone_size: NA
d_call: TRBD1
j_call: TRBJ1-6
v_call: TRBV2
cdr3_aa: CASSVGEGATLHF
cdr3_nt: TGTGCCAGCAGTGTGGGAGAGGGGGCGACCCTCCACTTT

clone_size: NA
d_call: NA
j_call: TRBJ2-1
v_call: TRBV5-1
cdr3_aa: CASSLGGEDNEQFF
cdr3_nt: TGCGCCAGCAGCTTAGGTGGGGAGGACAATGAGCAGTTCTTC

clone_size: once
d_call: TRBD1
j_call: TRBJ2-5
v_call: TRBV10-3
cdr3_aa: CAISDSGTEETQYF
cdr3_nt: TGTGCCATCAGTGACTCCGGGACAGAAGAGACCCAGTACTTC

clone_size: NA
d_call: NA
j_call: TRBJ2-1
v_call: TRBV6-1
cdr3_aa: CASSEPLSYNEQFF
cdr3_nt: TGTGCCAGCAGTGAACCGCTATCCTACAATGAGCAGTTCTTC

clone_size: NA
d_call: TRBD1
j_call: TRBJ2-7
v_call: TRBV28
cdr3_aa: CASSAPGTGLGEQYF
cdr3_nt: TGTGCCAGCAGTGCACCCGGGACAGGGTTAGGCGAGCAGTACTTC

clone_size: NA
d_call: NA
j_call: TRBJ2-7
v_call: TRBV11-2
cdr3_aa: CASSRGAGSLYEQYF
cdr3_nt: TGTGCCAGCAGCCGGGGGGCCGGTAGCCTCTACGAGCAGTACTTC

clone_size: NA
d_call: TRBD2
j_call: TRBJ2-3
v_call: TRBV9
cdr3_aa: CASSGGLAGGTDTQYF
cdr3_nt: TGTGCCAGCAGCGGAGGACTAGCGGGGGGCACAGATACGCAGTATTTT

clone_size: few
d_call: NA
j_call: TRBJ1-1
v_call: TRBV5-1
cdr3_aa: CASSLAGNTEAFF
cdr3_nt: TGCGCCAGCAGCTTGGCAGGGAACACTGAAGCTTTCTTT

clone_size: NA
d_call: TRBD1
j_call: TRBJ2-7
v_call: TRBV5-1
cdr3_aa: CASSSGQGVLTYEQYF
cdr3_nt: TGCGCCAGCAGCTCAGGACAGGGGGTACTCACCTACGAGCAGTACTTC

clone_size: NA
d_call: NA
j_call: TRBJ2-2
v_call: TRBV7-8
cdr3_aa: CASSSSGIPNTGELFF
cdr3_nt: TGTGCCAGCAGCTCCTCAGGGATCCCGAACACCGGGGAGCTGTTTTTT

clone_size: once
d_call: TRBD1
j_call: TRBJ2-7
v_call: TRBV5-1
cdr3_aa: CASSPTPTGASYEQYF
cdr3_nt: TGCGCCAGCAGCCCCACTCCGACAGGGGCCTCCTACGAGCAGTACTTC

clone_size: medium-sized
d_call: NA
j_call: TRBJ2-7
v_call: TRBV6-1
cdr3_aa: CASTLGAGADEQYF
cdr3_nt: TGTGCCAGCACTCTAGGGGCGGGGGCGGACGAGCAGTACTTC

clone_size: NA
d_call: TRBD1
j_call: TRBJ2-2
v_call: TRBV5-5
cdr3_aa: CASSWGQGRTGELFF
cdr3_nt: TGTGCCAGCAGCTGGGGACAGGGTAGGACCGGGGAGCTGTTTTTT

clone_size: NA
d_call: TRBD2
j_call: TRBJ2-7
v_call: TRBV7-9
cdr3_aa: CASSNRTSSYEQYF
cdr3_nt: TGTGCCAGCAGCAACCGGACTAGCTCCTACGAGCAGTACTTC

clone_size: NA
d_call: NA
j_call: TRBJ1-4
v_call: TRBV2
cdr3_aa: CASSATRSNEKLFF
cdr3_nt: TGTGCCAGCAGTGCGACCAGGTCCAATGAAAAACTGTTTTTT

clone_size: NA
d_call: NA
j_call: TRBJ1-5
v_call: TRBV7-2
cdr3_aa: CASSLQGDQPQHF
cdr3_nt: TGTGCCAGCAGCTTACAGGGTGATCAGCCCCAGCATTTT